Detailed here is one T cell receptor beta chain. Its specificity is not known. These data come from a study of PD-1 blockade in classical Hodgkin lymphoma. The study's findings and limits: Those achieving complete response showed baseline diversity like newly diagnosed patients.

This sample's time point: cycle 4 day 1 (C4D1), after five to seven weeks of nivolumab. Each patient's relapse followed autologous stem cell transplantation, and brentuximab vedotin exposure varied. Generated by immunoSEQ multiplex PCR, the TCRdb table keeps only in-frame clones and is missing some. The table includes 80,000 to 95,000 clones, about 83% detected once. The CDR3 covers 14 residues. The junction had 4 bases not matched to a gene; V was cut back by 4 bases and J by 3 bases. Germline V gene sequence: CDR1 SGHVS, CDR2 FQNEAQ. V usage is TRBV7-8 and J usage is TRBJ1-2; TRBD1 matches 8 bases. This receptor was taken from a human donor with classical Hodgkin lymphoma. Sequencing used peripheral blood mononuclear cells (PBMCs), obtained before the fourth cycle of nivolumab. The CDR3 region is CASSSGQGYYGYTF. The CDR3 DNA sequence: TGTGCCAGCAGCTCAGGACAGGGCTACTATGGCTACACCTTC. Supplemented by reference TRBV7-8 and TRBJ1-2, the full variable domain reads GAGVSQSPRYKVAKRGQDVALRCDPISGHVSLFWYQQALGQGPEFLTYFQNEAQLDKSGLPSDRFFAERPEGSVSTLKIQRTQQEDSAVYLCASSSGQGYYGYTFGSGTRLTVV.